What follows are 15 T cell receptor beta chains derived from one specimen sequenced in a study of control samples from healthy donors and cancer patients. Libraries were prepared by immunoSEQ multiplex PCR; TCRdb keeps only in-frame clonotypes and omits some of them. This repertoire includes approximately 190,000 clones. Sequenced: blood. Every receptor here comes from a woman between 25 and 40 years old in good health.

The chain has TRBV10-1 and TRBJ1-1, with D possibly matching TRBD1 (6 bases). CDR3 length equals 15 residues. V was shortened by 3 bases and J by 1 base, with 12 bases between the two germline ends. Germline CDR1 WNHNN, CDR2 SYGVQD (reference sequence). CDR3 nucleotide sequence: TGCGCCAGCAGTGAAGTGGGGGCTGCGAACACTGAAGCTTTCTTT. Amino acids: CASSEVGAANTEAFF.

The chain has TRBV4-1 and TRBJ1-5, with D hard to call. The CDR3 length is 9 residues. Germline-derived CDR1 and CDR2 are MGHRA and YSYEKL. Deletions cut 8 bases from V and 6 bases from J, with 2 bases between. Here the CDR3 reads CASFQPQHF. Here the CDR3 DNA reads TGCGCCAGCTTTCAGCCCCAGCATTTT.

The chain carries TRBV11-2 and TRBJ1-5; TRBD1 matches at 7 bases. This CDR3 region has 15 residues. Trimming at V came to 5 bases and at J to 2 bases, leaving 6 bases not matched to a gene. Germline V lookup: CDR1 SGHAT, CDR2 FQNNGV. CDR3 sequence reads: CASSPAGQGNQPQHF. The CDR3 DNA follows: TGTGCCAGCAGCCCGGCAGGACAGGGCAATCAGCCCCAGCATTTT.

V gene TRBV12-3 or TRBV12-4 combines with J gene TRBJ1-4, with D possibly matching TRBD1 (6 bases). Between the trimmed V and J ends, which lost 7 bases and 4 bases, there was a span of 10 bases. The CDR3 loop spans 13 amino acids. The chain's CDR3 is CASMDRVNEKLFF. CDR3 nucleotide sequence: TGTGCCAGCATGGACAGAGTTAATGAAAAACTGTTTTTT.

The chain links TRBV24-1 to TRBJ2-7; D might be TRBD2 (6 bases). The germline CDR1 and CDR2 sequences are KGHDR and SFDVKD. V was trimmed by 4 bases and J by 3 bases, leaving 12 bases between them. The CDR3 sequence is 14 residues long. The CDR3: CATSDTGSLYEQYF. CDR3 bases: TGTGCCACCAGTGACACCGGGAGTCTCTACGAGCAGTACTTC.

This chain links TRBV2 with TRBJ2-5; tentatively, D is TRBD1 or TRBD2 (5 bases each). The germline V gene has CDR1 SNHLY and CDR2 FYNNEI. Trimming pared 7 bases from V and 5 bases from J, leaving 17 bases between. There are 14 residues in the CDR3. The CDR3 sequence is CASNLGRSRETQYF. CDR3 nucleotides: TGTGCCAGCAACCTGGGACGCTCCCGGGAGACCCAGTACTTC.

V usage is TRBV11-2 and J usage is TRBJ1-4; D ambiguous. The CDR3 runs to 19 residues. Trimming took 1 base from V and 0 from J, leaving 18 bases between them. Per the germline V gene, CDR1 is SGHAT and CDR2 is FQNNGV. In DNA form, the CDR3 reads TGTGCCAGCAGCTTAGGGAACGGCCGGGCACCAGCAACTAATGAAAAACTGTTTTTT. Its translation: CASSLGNGRAPATNEKLFF.

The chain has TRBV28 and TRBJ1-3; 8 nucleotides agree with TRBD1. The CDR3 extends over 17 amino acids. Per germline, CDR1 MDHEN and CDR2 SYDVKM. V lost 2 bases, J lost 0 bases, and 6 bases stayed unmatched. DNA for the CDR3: TGTGCCAGCAGTTTAATGGGACAGGCGTTCTCTGGAAACACCATATATTTT. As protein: CASSLMGQAFSGNTIYF.

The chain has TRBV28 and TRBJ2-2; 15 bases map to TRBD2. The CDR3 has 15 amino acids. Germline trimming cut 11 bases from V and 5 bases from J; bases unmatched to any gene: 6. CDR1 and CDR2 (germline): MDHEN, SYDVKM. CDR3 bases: TGTGCCGGAGGGACTAGCGGGGGGTTGACCGGGGAGCTGTTTTTT. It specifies CAGGTSGGLTGELFF.

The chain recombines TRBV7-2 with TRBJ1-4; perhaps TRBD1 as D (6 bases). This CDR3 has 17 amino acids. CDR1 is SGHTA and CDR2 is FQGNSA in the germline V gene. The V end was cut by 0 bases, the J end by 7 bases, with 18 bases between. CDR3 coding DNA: TGTGCCAGCAGCTTAGCGGGGCAGGGGAGGCTAGCTGAAAAACTGTTTTTT. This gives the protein CASSLAGQGRLAEKLFF.

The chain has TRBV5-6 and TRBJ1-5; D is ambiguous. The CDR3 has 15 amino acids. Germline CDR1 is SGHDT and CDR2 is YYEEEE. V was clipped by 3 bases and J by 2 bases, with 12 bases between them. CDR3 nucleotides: TGTGCCAGCAGCTCGGTTCGGCTTGGCAATCAGCCCCAGCATTTT. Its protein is CASSSVRLGNQPQHF.

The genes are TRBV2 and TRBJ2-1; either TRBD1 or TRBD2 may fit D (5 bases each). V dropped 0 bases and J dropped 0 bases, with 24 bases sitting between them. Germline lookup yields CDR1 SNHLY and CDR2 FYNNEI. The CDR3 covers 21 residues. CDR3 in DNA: TGTGCCAGCAGTGAAGCGCTTCGAAGGGAGCCACAGGAAATCTCCTACAATGAGCAGTTCTTC. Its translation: CASSEALRREPQEISYNEQFF.

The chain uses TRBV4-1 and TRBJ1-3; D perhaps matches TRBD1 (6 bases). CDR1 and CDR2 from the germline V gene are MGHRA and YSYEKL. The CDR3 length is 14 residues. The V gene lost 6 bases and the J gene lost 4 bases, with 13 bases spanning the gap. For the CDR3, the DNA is TGCGCCAGCAGGGCAGGGGTAGGGGGAAACACCATATATTTT. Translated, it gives CASRAGVGGNTIYF.

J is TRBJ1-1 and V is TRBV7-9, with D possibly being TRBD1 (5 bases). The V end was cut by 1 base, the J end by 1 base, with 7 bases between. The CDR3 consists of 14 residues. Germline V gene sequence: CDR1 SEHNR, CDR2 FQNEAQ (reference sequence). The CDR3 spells CASSLVQGNTEAFF. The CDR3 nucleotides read TGTGCCAGCAGCTTAGTTCAGGGGAACACTGAAGCTTTCTTT. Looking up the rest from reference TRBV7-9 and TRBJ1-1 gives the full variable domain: DTGVSQNPRHKITKRGQNVTFRCDPISEHNRLYWYRQTLGQGPEFLTYFQNEAQLEKSRLLSDRFSAERPKGSFSTLEIQRTEQGDSAMYLCASSLVQGNTEAFFGQGTRLTVV.

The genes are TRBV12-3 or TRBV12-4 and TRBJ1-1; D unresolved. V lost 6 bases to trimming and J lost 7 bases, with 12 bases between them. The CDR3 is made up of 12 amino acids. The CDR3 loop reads CASSKFGNEAFF. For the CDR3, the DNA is TGTGCCAGCAGCAAGTTTGGGAATGAAGCTTTCTTT.